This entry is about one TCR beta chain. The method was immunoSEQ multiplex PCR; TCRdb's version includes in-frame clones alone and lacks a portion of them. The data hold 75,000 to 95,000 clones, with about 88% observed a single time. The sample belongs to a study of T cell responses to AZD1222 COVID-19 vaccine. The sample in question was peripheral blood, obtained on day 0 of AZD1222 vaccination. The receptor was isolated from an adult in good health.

The CDR3 DNA reads TGTGCCAGCAGTTTATCCGGAAATAGCAATCAGCCCCAGCATTTT. It codes for CASSLSGNSNQPQHF. The rearrangement links TRBV27 to TRBJ1-5, with D unclear. Germline V gene data show CDR1 as MNHEY and CDR2 as SMNVEV (reference sequence). The CDR3 covers 15 residues. Deletions cut 0 bases from V and 0 bases from J, with 6 bases between.